This TCR beta chain comes out of a study of blood T cell repertoires in COVID-19 (dated by TCRdb to 2019 to 2021). Study-wide context: The collaborator samples originated in the United States, Italy and Spain and spanned the acute and convalescent phases of COVID-19. The prospective study material was composed of cDNA or gDNA derived from T cells, B-cell-depleted T cells, or PBMCs. Subjects who had been exposed to COVID-19, were actively infected with it, or had recovered from it provided the deeply sampled blood TCRbeta repertoires that made up the dataset. The repertoires were made available in a free public database intended to serve as a resource for research on the immune response to SARS-CoV-2. The samples were drawn from the first 160 participants of the ongoing ImmuneRACE study and from roughly 1,300 subjects provided by 6 global collaborators. Nearly every sample came with metadata listing a de-identified subject ID, COVID-19 status, age in years and sex. Where available, HLA class I and class II types were obtained from metadata supplied by the sample provider rather than from assay-based typing. General findings and caveats noted by the study authors: How much clinical and demographic metadata was included differed by source and by participant, and the metadata was provided uncurated.

In regard to this clone: Its antigen remains unidentified. Nothing much larger sits one base from this clone, and base qualities are not available.

Each collaborating institution followed its own protocols to collect whole blood in K2EDTA tubes. For TCRbeta analysis, collaborator samples were shipped as frozen whole blood, as isolated PBMCs, or as DNA extracted from either sample type. TCRbeta CDR3 regions were amplified from genomic DNA using the immunoSEQ Assay, a bias-controlled multiplex PCR. The authors processed their data as follows. Within the assay, amplification of reference gene primers was used to estimate how many nucleated cells each sample contained. To quantify the absolute abundance of each unique TCRbeta CDR3 rearrangement, sequence reads were collapsed and filtered. For each sample, productive Simpson clonality was calculated as the square root of Simpson's diversity index across productive rearrangements. TCRdb carries this immuneACCESS record with in-frame sequences only. Its versions omit some clonotypes, under half of them owing to an unresolved V gene in the studies checked, with the rest unexplained. V and J calls and clone size are those listed in that table; D and trimming were worked out from the DNA. The sample table contains about 27,000 clones; only one count was recorded for 84% of them. Roughly 43% of the sample is taken by the ten largest.

Trimming removed 6 bases from V and 9 bases from J; the gene matches leave 10 bases unexplained. In the germline V gene, CDR1 corresponds to SGHTA and CDR2 to FQGTGA. The CDR3 goes from the cysteine to the phenylalanine over 15 residues. Only CDR3 DNA is held: 45 bases, read in frame from base 1. Rearrangement joined TRBV7-3 to TRBJ2-1, with 11 middle bases fitting TRBD1. The sequence derives from a woman aged 80 or over with acute or convalescent COVID-19. Sample: peripheral blood. The sequence in DNA is TGTGCCAGCAGACCAAGCCCCGGGACAGGGGGTGAGCAGTTCTTC. Translation gives CASRPSPGTGGEQFF.